These 16 T cell receptor beta chains came from one sample sequenced in a study of human T cells and chemical hapten exposure. TCRdb called the RACE reads again in MiXCR, with one record for every CDR3 protein. The sample consists of some 120,000 distinct CDR3 sequences, around 10% of them appearing once. The time point here: patch test 1, 2 weeks after DPC sensitization. Regarding treatment: therapeutic diphenylcyclopropenone sensitization with weekly scalp DPC. Material: whole blood, obtained in connection with sensitization to the hapten diphenylcyclopropenone (DPC). These receptors all stem from a woman aged 45-60 years with alopecia areata. Some clones in this sample may be carry-over from other donors' samples.

The chain uses TRBV27 and TRBJ2-1; D possibly corresponds to TRBD2 (6 bases). This CDR3 has 17 residues. Germline values: CDR1 MNHEY, CDR2 SMNVEV (reference sequence). Trimming stripped 0 bases from V and 4 bases from J, with 16 bases between. The CDR3 nucleotides are TGTGCCAGCAGTTTATCGACCCCCGGGGGAACATACAATGAGCAGTTCTTC. Translated: CASSLSTPGGTYNEQFF.

The CDR3: CASSYRASTDTQYF. CDR3 nucleotide sequence: TGTGCCAGCAGTTATAGGGCCAGCACAGATACGCAGTATTTT. The chain links TRBV12-3 or TRBV12-4 to TRBJ2-3; no definite D call. The CDR3 loop spans 14 amino acids. With 4 bases removed from V and 0 bases from J, the gap between germline ends came to 8 bases.

This clonotype was found many times. The rearrangement joins TRBV4-1 to TRBJ1-6, with unresolved D. V dropped 0 bases and J dropped 10 bases, with 4 bases sitting between them. Germline values: CDR1 MGHRA, CDR2 YSYEKL. The CDR3 extends over 12 amino acids. CDR3 loop: CASSQDWSPLHF. The CDR3 coding sequence is TGCGCCAGCAGCCAAGATTGGTCACCCCTCCACTTT.

This rearrangement joins TRBV6-6 to TRBJ2-1, with 14 bases matching TRBD2. The germline V gene has CDR1 MNHNY and CDR2 SVGAGI (reference sequence). With V trimmed by 5 bases and J by 0 bases, 9 bases remained unmatched. This CDR3 is 19 amino acids long. The CDR3, as DNA: TGTGCCAGCAGTCCCCGGACTAGCGGGGGGATGAGCTCCTACAATGAGCAGTTCTTC. It codes for CASSPRTSGGMSSYNEQFF.

The genes are TRBV4-2 and TRBJ1-4; TRBD1 matches at 9 bases. The germline V gene has CDR1 LGHNA and CDR2 YNFKEQ. The CDR3 runs 17 residues. V lost 0 bases, J lost 8 bases, and 10 bases stayed unmatched. The CDR3 sequence: CASSQEKGTGTTEKLFF. CDR3 in DNA: TGTGCCAGCAGCCAAGAAAAAGGGACAGGGACCACCGAAAAACTGTTTTTT.

This clonotype has just a few counts. V gene TRBV4-2 combines with J gene TRBJ2-7; 7 positions match TRBD2. Germline assignment: CDR1 LGHNA and CDR2 YNFKEQ. The CDR3 is made up of 18 amino acids. The V segment lost 2 bases and the J segment 5 bases; nucleotides outside the gene matches: 18. CDR3 sequence reads: CASSQFPLGGRGENEQYF. Here the CDR3 DNA reads TGTGCCAGCAGCCAATTCCCCCTCGGTGGACGGGGGGAGAACGAGCAGTACTTC.

This clonotype was counted ten times or more. This chain connects TRBV3-1 to TRBJ2-1; 8 bases are a match to TRBD2. V lost 8 bases, J lost 10 bases, and 10 bases stayed unmatched. The CDR3 is made up of 13 amino acids. CDR1 and CDR2 from the germline V gene are LGHDT and YNNKEL (reference sequence). CDR3 sequence: CASGGLVGEEQFF. CDR3 coding DNA: TGTGCCAGCGGGGGACTAGTCGGAGAGGAGCAGTTCTTC.

This clonotype was seen a handful of times. This chain joins TRBV18 and TRBJ2-3; D call uncertain. V was cut by 3 bases and J by 1 base, with 8 bases left in between. The germline V gene has CDR1 KGHSH and CDR2 LQKENI. This CDR3 contains 14 residues. The CDR3 is CASSPIQGTDTQYF. In DNA form, the CDR3 reads TGTGCCAGCTCACCGATCCAGGGCACAGATACGCAGTATTTT.

The V call is TRBV7-2, the J call TRBJ2-3, with D possibly being TRBD1 or TRBD2 (5 bases each). From germline, CDR1 is SGHTA and CDR2 FQGNSA. V lost 3 bases and J 0 bases, leaving 16 bases between the germline ends. The CDR3 sequence is 17 residues long. The DNA for the CDR3 is TGTGCCAGCAGCTTCACCGGGACCCACGGAAGCACAGATACGCAGTATTTT. Protein: CASSFTGTHGSTDTQYF.

The table lists this clonotype with a few counts. The chain joins TRBV5-1 to TRBJ1-6; 7 bases line up with TRBD1. J lost 6 bases, V lost 0 bases, and 9 bases had no gene match. Germline V lookup: CDR1 SGHRS, CDR2 YFSETQ. The CDR3 has 17 amino acids. The CDR3, as DNA: TGCGCCAGCAGCTTGGGGGTCGACAGGGAAATTAATTCACCCCTCCACTTT. Translating it yields CASSLGVDREINSPLHF. Combining the CDR3 with reference TRBV5-1 and TRBJ1-6 gives the whole variable domain KAGVTQTPRYLIKTRGQQVTLSCSPISGHRSVSWYQQTPGQGLQFLFEYFSETQRNKGNFPGRFSGRQFSNSRSEMNVSTLELGDSALYLCASSLGVDREINSPLHFGNGTRLTVT.

This clonotype was seen a handful of times. The gene calls are TRBV18 and TRBJ1-4; D not certain. CDR1 and CDR2 (germline): KGHSH, LQKENI. Trimming cost V 3 bases and J 0 bases, with 14 bases left between them. This CDR3 contains 17 residues. The CDR3 loop reads CASSPAVGRATNEKLFF. The CDR3 coding sequence is TGTGCCAGCTCACCGGCGGTAGGGAGAGCAACTAATGAAAAACTGTTTTTT.

This clonotype has a handful of counts. The gene calls are TRBV5-4 and TRBJ2-2; 8 bases agree with TRBD2. V lost 2 bases, J lost 4 bases, and 4 bases stayed unmatched. The CDR3 is made up of 15 amino acids. Germline CDR1 is SGHNT and CDR2 is YYREEE (reference sequence). The CDR3 coding sequence is TGTGCCAGCAGCTTAAGAGCGGGAGCCACCGGGGAGCTGTTTTTT. It encodes CASSLRAGATGELFF.

The chain uses TRBV11-3 and TRBJ2-1; TRBD1 matches at 9 bases. The CDR3 runs 15 residues. Germline V lookup: CDR1 SGHNT, CDR2 YENEEA. Trimming took 4 bases from V and 5 from J; bases not matched to a gene: 6. CDR3 in DNA: TGTGCCAGCAGCTCCGACAGGGGGTTAAACAATGAGCAGTTCTTC. Protein sequence: CASSSDRGLNNEQFF.

This clonotype was detected many times. The chain recombines TRBV4-3 with TRBJ2-3; 9 bases align to TRBD1. Germline V lookup: CDR1 LGHNA, CDR2 YSLEER. The CDR3 runs 16 residues. With V trimmed by 1 base and J by 2 bases, 4 bases remained unmatched. CDR3 in DNA: TGCGCCAGCAGCCAAGGGACAGGGGCCTACACAGATACGCAGTATTTT. Translating gives CASSQGTGAYTDTQYF.

This clonotype showed up just a few times. The V and J genes are TRBV11-2 and TRBJ2-3, with D possibly being TRBD1 (6 bases). V dropped 5 bases and J dropped 2 bases, with 20 bases sitting between them. Germline CDR1 reads SGHAT; CDR2 reads FQNNGV. This CDR3 has 17 residues. CDR3 region: CASSPKSLRDNTDTQYF. CDR3 nucleotide sequence: TGTGCCAGCAGCCCTAAAAGCCTCCGGGACAACACAGATACGCAGTATTTT.

The chain has TRBV6-6 and TRBJ1-5; D is undetermined. Trimming pared 2 bases from V and 0 bases from J, leaving 8 bases between. Germline V lookup: CDR1 MNHNY, CDR2 SVGAGI (reference sequence). The CDR3 extends over 15 amino acids. CDR3 nucleotide sequence: TGTGCCAGCAGTTACGTCTCGCATAGCAATCAGCCCCAGCATTTT. Translation: CASSYVSHSNQPQHF.